This TCR beta chain was retrieved from a study of cytomegalovirus exposure and HLA in healthy donors. About the research overall: The Caucasian-associated ancestry cluster held over 80% of 300 to 500 genotyped donors.

Study outcomes and limitations: In vitro data verified three CMV-associated chains as specific for CMV antigens.

This clone has a handful of counts. What it binds is not known. The CDR3 length is 14 residues. The germline V gene has CDR1 MNHEY and CDR2 SVGAGI. The junction had 7 bases not matched to a gene; V was cut back by 6 bases and J by 6 bases. Researchers ran the PCR with 60 Vbeta and 13 Jbeta primers. Profiling relied on immunoSEQ multiplex PCR, and the TCRdb table lists in-frame clones only, not all of them. The sample consists of about 120,000 clones, over 75% of them appearing once. The chain couples TRBV6-5 to TRBJ1-4, with TRBD1 matching 7 bases. The sequenced material came from PBMCs. This receptor was identified in a young man in good health and CMV-seropositive. As DNA, the CDR3 is TGTGCCAGCAGGACAAGGGGGCTGGATGAAAAACTGTTTTTT. This sequence encodes CASRTRGLDEKLFF.